This T cell receptor beta chain came from a study of CD8 T cells in ankylosing spondylitis. General study results and limits: Seven or eight highly homologous variants made up a TCR beta motif, and this motif appeared characteristic of ankylosing spondylitis blood.

The table lists this clonotype with a few counts. The antigen is unknown. TCRdb re-called the 5' RACE reads through MiXCR, storing one row per CDR3 protein. Altogether some 450,000 distinct CDR3 sequences are present, roughly a sixth being singletons, with the ten largest covering 1%. Trimming removed 2 bases at V and 4 bases at J, with 10 bases between. CDR3 length: 14 residues. Germline values: CDR1 SGDLS, CDR2 YYNGEE. This receptor was obtained from a male donor with ankylosing spondylitis. This chain connects TRBV9 to TRBJ1-5; D gene unclear. Sequenced sample: blood, either unsorted or a sorted T cell fraction (not recorded which). In nucleotides, the CDR3 is TGTGCCAGCAGCGTGGGTGTGGGAAATCAGCCCCAGCATTTT. This translates into CASSVGVGNQPQHF.